Listed here are 14 T cell receptor beta chains from one sample, sequenced in a study of metastatic and nonmetastatic thyroid tumors (dated by TCRdb to 2020 to 2022). Library method: PCR. TCRdb names Illumina HiSeq 4000 as the instrument used. The public reads were run again by TCRdb, first through fastp at Q25 and then through MiXCR, and only productive beta chains were kept. Counted in this sample were 13,000 or so clones; 25% to 35% of them appeared once. 12% of the sample comes from the top ten. No treatment had been received by any patient before thyroid surgery. The sequencing sample was made of tumor tissue. The receptors derive from a female donor with papillary thyroid cancer or a benign thyroid nodule (not recorded which). Some clones in this sample may be carry-over from other donors' samples.

The chain recombines TRBV18 with TRBJ2-5; D is ambiguous. With 10 bases removed from V and 4 bases from J, the gap between germline ends came to 7 bases. The CDR3 extends over 10 amino acids. Germline CDR1 KGHSH, CDR2 LQKENI. DNA of the CDR3: TGTGCCATCTTGGTAGAGACCCAGTACTTC. Its translation is CAILVETQYF.

This rearrangement joins TRBV6-1 to TRBJ2-5, with 7 bases identical to TRBD2. The CDR3 length is 14 residues. With V trimmed by 6 bases and J by 1 base, 5 bases remained unmatched. The germline V gene has CDR1 MNHNS and CDR2 SASEGT. CDR3 in amino acids: CASRRTRPQETQYF. The CDR3 coding sequence is TGTGCCAGCAGGCGGACTAGGCCCCAAGAGACCCAGTACTTC.

This clone has a count of ten or more. The chain uses TRBV6-5 and TRBJ1-5; no firm D call. CDR3 length: 13 residues. CDR1 is MNHEY and CDR2 is SVGAGI in the germline V gene. Between the trimmed V and J ends, which lost 2 bases and 5 bases, there was a span of 7 bases. This CDR3 is CASSYAKDQPQHF. Here the CDR3 DNA reads TGTGCCAGCAGTTACGCTAAGGATCAGCCCCAGCATTTT.

This sequence joins TRBV13 and TRBJ2-5; D possibly corresponds to TRBD2 (6 bases). Germline V gene data show CDR1 as PRHDT and CDR2 as FYEKMQ (reference sequence). The CDR3 sequence is 16 residues long. V was clipped by 4 bases and J by 2 bases, with 17 bases between them. CDR3: CASSSRDLSEQETQYF. The DNA of the CDR3 is TGTGCCAGCAGCTCCAGGGACTTGTCGGAACAAGAGACCCAGTACTTC.

V gene TRBV18 combines with J gene TRBJ2-5; no definite D call. Germline V gene lookup returns CDR1 KGHSH and CDR2 LQKENI. The length of the CDR3 is 13 residues. V lost 4 bases, J lost 5 bases, and 11 bases lay in between. CDR3 coding DNA: TGTGCCAGCTCACGAGCAAGCAGGGAGACCCAGTACTTC. This encodes CASSRASRETQYF.

The chain links TRBV24-1 to TRBJ1-5; D is undetermined. This CDR3 contains 13 residues. Trimming took 2 bases from V and 6 from J, leaving 7 bases between them. CDR1 KGHDR and CDR2 SFDVKD come from the germline V gene. The CDR3 DNA follows: TGTGCCACCAGTGATTCCCGGGGTCAGCCCCAGCATTTT. Protein: CATSDSRGQPQHF.

This clone was counted a few times. This rearrangement joins TRBV6-2 or TRBV6-3 to TRBJ1-5, with a tentative D call TRBD1 (5 bases). The CDR3 consists of 15 residues. The V gene's germline CDR1 is MNHEY and CDR2 SVGEGT. Trimming shortened V by 2 bases and J by 6 bases, and 14 bases separated the two germline ends. The CDR3 sequence: CASSYRPDGAQPQHF. DNA of the CDR3: TGTGCCAGCAGTTACAGACCTGATGGGGCTCAGCCCCAGCATTTT.

This clone was found many times. The V and J genes are TRBV4-1 and TRBJ2-1, with D perhaps TRBD1 (5 bases). This CDR3 spans 14 amino acids. Germline V gives CDR1 MGHRA, CDR2 YSYEKL. Deletions cut 1 base from V and 8 bases from J, with 12 bases between. The CDR3: CASSQGPRAYEQFF. The CDR3 nucleotides are TGCGCCAGCAGCCAAGGGCCCAGGGCCTATGAGCAGTTCTTC.

Comment on this clone: Given a much more abundant clone one base away, this may be a read error. The chain employs TRBV27 and TRBJ2-5; D is undetermined. CDR3 length: 14 amino acids. Germline lookup yields CDR1 MNHEY and CDR2 SMNVEV (reference sequence). Here the CDR3 reads CASSLLPRQETQYF. CDR3 bases: TGTGCCAGCAGCTTATTACCCAGGCAAGAGACCCAGTACTTC.

This clone was seen many times. Other DNA sequences in the same sample also yield this CDR3. The J gene is TRBJ1-5, the V gene TRBV12-3 or TRBV12-4; 8 nucleotides agree with TRBD1. The CDR3 has 15 residues. J gave up 5 bases and V 3 bases, and 6 bases lay outside the gene matches. CDR3 in DNA: TGTGCCAGCAGTTTCTTTTCGACAGGGGATCAGCCCCAGCATTTT. This translates into CASSFFSTGDQPQHF.

Within the sample, this clone is medium-sized. This chain joins TRBV28 and TRBJ2-1; D is perhaps TRBD2 (6 bases). This CDR3 is built from 16 residues. Germline V lookup: CDR1 MDHEN, CDR2 SYDVKM. V was shortened by 2 bases and J by 0 bases, with 11 bases between the two germline ends. CDR3: CASSLARRVSYNEQFF. As DNA, the CDR3 is TGTGCCAGCAGTTTAGCCCGGAGGGTCTCCTACAATGAGCAGTTCTTC.

The rearrangement links TRBV11-2 to TRBJ2-7, with D perhaps matching TRBD2 (6 bases). Germline V gives CDR1 SGHAT, CDR2 FQNNGV. This CDR3 has 17 amino acids. Trimming cost V 0 bases and J 0 bases, with 15 bases left between them. CDR3 coding DNA: TGTGCCAGCAGCTTAGATCGGGGCGGGGTAAGCTCCTACGAGCAGTACTTC. This gives the protein CASSLDRGGVSSYEQYF. The full variable domain, completed using reference TRBV11-2 and TRBJ2-7, is EAGVAQSPRYKIIEKRQSVAFWCNPISGHATLYWYQQILGQGPKLLIQFQNNGVVDDSQLPKDRFSAERLKGVDSTLKIQPAKLEDSAVYLCASSLDRGGVSSYEQYFGPGTRLTVT.

The chain couples TRBV11-1 to TRBJ2-3; 9 bases align to TRBD1. The CDR3 totals 17 residues. The germline CDR1 and CDR2 sequences are SGHAT and FQDESV (reference sequence). V lost 5 bases to trimming and J lost 1 base; unmatched junction nucleotides: 10. The CDR3 bases are TGTGCCAGCAGCCCGGGACAGGGAACGATTCGCACAGATACGCAGTATTTT. Translated: CASSPGQGTIRTDTQYF.

This clone rates as medium-sized. The V and J genes are TRBV20-1 and TRBJ1-1, with no clear D. The length of the CDR3 is 11 residues. V lost 6 bases to trimming and J lost 1 base, with 6 bases between them. In germline, CDR1 is DFQATT, CDR2 SNEGSKA (reference sequence). Here the CDR3 reads CSASTNTEAFF. Here the CDR3 DNA reads TGCAGTGCGTCCACGAACACTGAAGCTTTCTTT.